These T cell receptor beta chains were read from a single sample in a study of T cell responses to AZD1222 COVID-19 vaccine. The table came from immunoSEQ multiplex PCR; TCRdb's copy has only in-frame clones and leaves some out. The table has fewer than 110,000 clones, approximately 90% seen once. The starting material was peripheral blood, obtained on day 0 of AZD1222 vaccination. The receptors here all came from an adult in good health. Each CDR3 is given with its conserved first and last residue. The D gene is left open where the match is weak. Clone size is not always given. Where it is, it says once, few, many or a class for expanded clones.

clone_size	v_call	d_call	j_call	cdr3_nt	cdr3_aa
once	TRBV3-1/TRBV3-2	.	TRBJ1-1	TGTGCCAGCAGCCAAACTATGGGCACTGAAGCTTTCTTT	CASSQTMGTEAFF
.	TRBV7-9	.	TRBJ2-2	TGTGCCAGCAGCTTAGACGGAATGACAGGCAGGGAGCTGTTTTTT	CASSLDGMTGRELFF
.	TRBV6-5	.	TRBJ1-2	TGTGCCAGCAGACTCGGGAGATCCTCGGGCTACACCTTC	CASRLGRSSGYTF
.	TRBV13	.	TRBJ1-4	TGTGCCAGCAGCCTCAGGGCCTCGGCAACTAATGAAAAACTGTTTTTT	CASSLRASATNEKLFF
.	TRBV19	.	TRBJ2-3	TGTGCCACCGGACAGCGCACAGATACGCAGTATTTT	CATGQRTDTQYF
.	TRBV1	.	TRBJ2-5	TGCACCAGCAGCCAAGAGGGTATACGGATGGAGACCCAGTACTTC	CTSSQEGIRMETQYF
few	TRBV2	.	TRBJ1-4	TGTGCCAGCAGGGTAGGTCCCTACCCAAAACTGTTTTTT	CASRVGPYPKLFF
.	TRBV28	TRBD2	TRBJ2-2	TGTGCCAGCAGTTTCCTGGAGGCTAGCGGGAACACCGGGGAGCTGTTTTTT	CASSFLEASGNTGELFF
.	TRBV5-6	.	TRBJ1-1	TGTGCCAGCAGCTTGAGTGGGGGGAACACTGAAGCTTTCTTT	CASSLSGGNTEAFF
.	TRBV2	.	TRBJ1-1	TGTGCCAGCATGGGCGGTGAAGCTTTCTTT	CASMGGEAFF
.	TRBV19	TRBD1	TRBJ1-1	TGTGCCAGTAGTATAAGACAGGGGATTAACACTGAAGCTTTCTTT	CASSIRQGINTEAFF
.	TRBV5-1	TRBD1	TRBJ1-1	TGCGCCAGCAGCATAGGACAGGGTTTGGACACTGAAGCTTTCTTT	CASSIGQGLDTEAFF
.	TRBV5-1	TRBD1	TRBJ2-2	TGCGCCAGCAGCTTGTTAGGACAGGGTAACACCGGGGAGCTGTTTTTT	CASSLLGQGNTGELFF
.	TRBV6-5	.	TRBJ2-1	TGTGCCAGCAGGAGGGGGTCGGGGCAGCAGTTCTTC	CASRRGSGQQFF
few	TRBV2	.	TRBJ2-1	TGTGCCAGCAGTGAAGATTTTTACCGCGGGACAGCGCCCGATGAGCAGTTCTTC	CASSEDFYRGTAPDEQFF
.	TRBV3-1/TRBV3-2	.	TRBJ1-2	TGTGCCAGCAGCCAAATGCTAGCGGGAGGCTACACCTTC	CASSQMLAGGYTF
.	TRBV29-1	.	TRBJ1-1	TGCAGCGTTGAATCGGGAGATCAAAATGAAGCTTTCTTT	CSVESGDQNEAFF
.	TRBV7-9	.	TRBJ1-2	TGTGCCAGCAGCTTAGAGGGGGACGGCTACACCTTC	CASSLEGDGYTF
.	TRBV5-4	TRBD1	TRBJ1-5	TGTGCCAGCAGCCGAGGCCCAGGGGGCGATCAGCCCCAGCATTTT	CASSRGPGGDQPQHF
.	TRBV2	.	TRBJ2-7	TGTGCCAGCAGCACCTCCGTCTACGAGCAGTACTTC	CASSTSVYEQYF
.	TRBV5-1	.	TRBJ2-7	TGCGCCAGCAGCAGGGGGACATTCCACGAGCAGTACTTC	CASSRGTFHEQYF
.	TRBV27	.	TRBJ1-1	TGTGCCAGCAGTTTAGGCGGGCCCCTCACTGAAGCTTTCTTT	CASSLGGPLTEAFF
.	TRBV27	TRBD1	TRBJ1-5	TGTGCCAGCAGTTTACTCAAGGGGGCGAATCAGCCCCAGCATTTT	CASSLLKGANQPQHF
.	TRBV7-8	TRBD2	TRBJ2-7	TGTGCCAGCAGCGCGACCTGGGACTATTTCTCCTACGAGCAGTACTTC	CASSATWDYFSYEQYF
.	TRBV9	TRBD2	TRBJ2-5	TGTGCCAGCAGCGTAGCTGGGGGGGGAGAGACCCAGTACTTC	CASSVAGGGETQYF
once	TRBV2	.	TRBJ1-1	TGTGCCAGCAGTGGTGGTACAAGACTGTTGGAAGCTTTCTTT	CASSGGTRLLEAFF
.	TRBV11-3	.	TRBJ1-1	TGTGCCAGCAGCCGGAGGGGGAACACTGAAGCTTTCTTT	CASSRRGNTEAFF
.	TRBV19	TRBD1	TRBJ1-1	TGTGCCAGCTACAGGGGTTCTGAAGCTTTCTTT	CASYRGSEAFF
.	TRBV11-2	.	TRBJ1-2	TGTGCCAGCAGCTTAGATCCGGCGACCAGAGGGGGAAACGGCTACACCTTC	CASSLDPATRGGNGYTF
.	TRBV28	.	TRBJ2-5	TGTGCCAGCAGTCTAGAGGGCCCAGGGGAGACCCAGTACTTC	CASSLEGPGETQYF
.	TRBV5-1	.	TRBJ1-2	TGCGCCAGCAGCGCTCAGGAAGGCGGCTACACCTTC	CASSAQEGGYTF
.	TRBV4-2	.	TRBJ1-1	TGTGCCAGCAGCCACGTCCAGAGGGAGGACACTGAAGCTTTCTTT	CASSHVQREDTEAFF
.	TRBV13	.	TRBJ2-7	TGTGCCAGCAGCTGGGGACGGGGCTACGAGCAGTACTTC	CASSWGRGYEQYF
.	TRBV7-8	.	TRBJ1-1	TGTGCCAGCCGAAGACAGGAGTTCGTCCGTCTTCAGGGGAGCACTGAAGCTTTCTTT	CASRRQEFVRLQGSTEAFF
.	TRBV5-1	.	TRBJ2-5	TGCGCCAGCAGCTTGTCAGGAGTCGGAGAGACCCAGTACTTC	CASSLSGVGETQYF
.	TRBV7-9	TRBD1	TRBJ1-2	TGTGCCAGCAGCCGGACAGGCTTGAGTGGAGGCTACACCTTC	CASSRTGLSGGYTF
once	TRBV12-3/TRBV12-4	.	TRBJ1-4	TGTGCCAGCAGTAGGGAGGCTAATGAAAAACTGTTTTTT	CASSREANEKLFF
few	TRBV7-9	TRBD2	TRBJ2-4	TGTGCCAGCAGCATACCGGGACTAGGTGAAAACATTCAGTACTTC	CASSIPGLGENIQYF
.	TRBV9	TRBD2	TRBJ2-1	TGTGCCAGCAGCGGATCTTCTAGCGGGGGAACCTACAATGAGCAGTTCTTC	CASSGSSSGGTYNEQFF
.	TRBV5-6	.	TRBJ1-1	TGTGCCAGCAGCGGATTTGGAGGACTGAACACTGAAGCTTTCTTT	CASSGFGGLNTEAFF
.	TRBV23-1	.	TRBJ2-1	TGCGCCAGCAGTCAAGAGGTTGAGACCTACAATGAGCAGTTCTTC	CASSQEVETYNEQFF
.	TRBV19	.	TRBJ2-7	TGTGCCAGTAGTCCCCGGGGAAATTTCGACGAGCAGTACTTC	CASSPRGNFDEQYF
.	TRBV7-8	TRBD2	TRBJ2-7	TGTGCCAGCAGCTTATCTGGCGCGGGGGATACCATTTACGAGCAGTACTTC	CASSLSGAGDTIYEQYF
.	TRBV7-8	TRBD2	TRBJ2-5	TGTGCCAGCAGCCCCTGGGCGGGGGAAGGTGGGACCCAGTACTTC	CASSPWAGEGGTQYF
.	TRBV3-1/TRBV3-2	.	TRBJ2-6	TGTGCCAGCAGCCGAATGACGGGCTCTGGGGCCAACGTCCTGACTTTC	CASSRMTGSGANVLTF
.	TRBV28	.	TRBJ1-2	TGTGCCAGCAGCCGATCTCTGGGGCCCAACTATGGCTACACCTTC	CASSRSLGPNYGYTF
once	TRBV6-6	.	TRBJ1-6	TGTGCCAGCAGCCCCACAACGAGCCCCGGATTCCTCCACTTT	CASSPTTSPGFLHF
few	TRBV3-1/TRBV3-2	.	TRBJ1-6	TGTGCCAGCAGCCGCGACAGAGGAATCCCTAATTCACCCCTCCACTTT	CASSRDRGIPNSPLHF
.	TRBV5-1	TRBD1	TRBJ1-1	TGCGCCAGCAGCTCAATGACAGGGGGGAACACTGAAGCTTTCTTT	CASSSMTGGNTEAFF
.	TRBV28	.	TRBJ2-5	TGTGCCAGCAGCCATCCCCTGATGACCACCCAGTACTTC	CASSHPLMTTQYF
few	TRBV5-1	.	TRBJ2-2	TGCGCCAGCAGCTTGGGTGGCGGGGAGCTGTTTTTT	CASSLGGGELFF
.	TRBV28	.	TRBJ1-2	TGTGCCAGCACCCTTAGAAGGGGCTCTGGCTACACCTTC	CASTLRRGSGYTF
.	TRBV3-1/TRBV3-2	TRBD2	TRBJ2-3	TGTGCCAGCAGCCTGTGGACTAGCGGGGGGGCCCAAATTCAGGATACGCAGTATTTT	CASSLWTSGGAQIQDTQYF
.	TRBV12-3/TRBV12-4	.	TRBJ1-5	TGTGCCAGCAGTTCAAGGAGCAATCAGCCCCAGCATTTT	CASSSRSNQPQHF
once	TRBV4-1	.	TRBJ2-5	TGCGCCAGCAGCCGGCAGGGCAGCTTGGTTCAAGAGACCCAGTACTTC	CASSRQGSLVQETQYF
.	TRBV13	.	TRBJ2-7	TGTGCCAGCAGCTTTGTGGCTAGCGCATACGAGCAGTACTTC	CASSFVASAYEQYF
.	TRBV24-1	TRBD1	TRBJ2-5	TGTGCCATCCGGGACAGGGGGCGTCGAGAGACCCAGTACTTC	CAIRDRGRRETQYF
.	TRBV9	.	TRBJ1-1	TGTGCCAGCAGCGTTGAGGCTATGAACACTGAAGCTTTCTTT	CASSVEAMNTEAFF
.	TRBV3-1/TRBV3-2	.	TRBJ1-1	TGTGCCAGCGACGACGGGAACACTGAAGCTTTCTTT	CASDDGNTEAFF
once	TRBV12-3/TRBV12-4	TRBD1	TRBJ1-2	TGTGCCACAATAACAGGGGAGGGCTACACCTTC	CATITGEGYTF